This T cell receptor beta chain is from a study of blood T cell repertoires in COVID-19. Sequencing used immunoSEQ multiplex PCR; TCRdb keeps in-frame clones, though not all of them. The sample comprises 280,000 or so clones, 90% of which are singletons, and about 1.5% rests with the top ten. V was shortened by 8 bases and J by 11 bases, with 21 bases between the two germline ends. CDR1 is SNHLY and CDR2 is FYNNEI in the germline V gene. The CDR3 is 14 amino acids. The chain uses TRBV2 and TRBJ1-4, with D unclear. The TCR was taken from a young woman with acute COVID-19. Sequencing was carried out using PBMCs or T cells enriched from blood (not recorded which). The CDR3 region is CASGSLVGGQKLFF. In nucleotides, the CDR3 is TGTGCCAGCGGAAGTTTGGTGGGAGGTCAGAAACTGTTTTTT. The full variable domain, in which reference TRBV2 and TRBJ1-4 provide the parts outside the CDR3, is EPEVTQTPSHQVTQMGQEVILRCVPISNHLYFYWYRQILGQKVEFLVSFYNNEISEKSEIFDDQFSVERPDGSNFTLKIRSTKLEDSAMYFCASGSLVGGQKLFFGSGTQLSVL.